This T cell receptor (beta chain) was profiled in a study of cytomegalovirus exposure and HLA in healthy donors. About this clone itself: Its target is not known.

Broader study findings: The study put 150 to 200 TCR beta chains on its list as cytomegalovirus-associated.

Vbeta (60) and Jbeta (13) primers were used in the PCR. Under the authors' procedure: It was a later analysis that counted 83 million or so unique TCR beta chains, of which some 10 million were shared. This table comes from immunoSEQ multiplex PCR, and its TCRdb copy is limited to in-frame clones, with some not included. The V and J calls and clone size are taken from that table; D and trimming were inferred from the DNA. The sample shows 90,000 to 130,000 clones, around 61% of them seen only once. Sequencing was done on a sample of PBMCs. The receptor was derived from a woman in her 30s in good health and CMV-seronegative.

This CDR3 reads CASSPSGSAVETQYF. In nucleotides, the CDR3 is TGTGCCAGCAGCCCTAGCGGGAGTGCAGTTGAGACCCAGTACTTC. The chain has TRBV5-8 and TRBJ2-5, with 10 bases aligning to TRBD2. V lost 4 bases to trimming and J lost 5 bases; unmatched junction nucleotides: 8. This CDR3 contains 15 residues. Germline CDR1 and CDR2: SGHTS and YDEGEE.